This T cell receptor (beta chain) derives from a study of vaccination and CD4 T cells after COVID-19. On this clonotype: Its cognate antigen is unknown.

Treatment meaning: roughly ten-day PBMC culture with coronavirus spike peptide pools or control peptides (ViraFEST assay). The Oncomine TCR Beta short-read assay sequenced DNA from cultured CD4+ T cells. Genomic DNA was taken out of cultured CD4+ T cells by extraction. TCRdb reprocessed the PCR reads via MiXCR and lists one record per CDR3 protein. The sample holds over 8,500 distinct CDR3 sequences, about 70% seen once. Germline values: CDR1 MNHEY, CDR2 SVGEGT. The J segment lost 4 bases and the V segment lost 6 bases, leaving 12 bases of the junction unmatched. This CDR3 contains 15 residues. The chain carries TRBV6-2 or TRBV6-3 and TRBJ2-7; 7 bases are a match to TRBD2. The clonotype comes from a human donor who had recovered from COVID-19. Material: CD4+ T cells from blood, cultured in vitro, obtained before SARS-CoV-2 vaccination. The CDR3 protein is CASSAAYSSGYEQYF. In DNA form, the CDR3 reads TGTGCCAGCAGCGCGGCGTACTCTAGCGGATACGAGCAGTACTTC.